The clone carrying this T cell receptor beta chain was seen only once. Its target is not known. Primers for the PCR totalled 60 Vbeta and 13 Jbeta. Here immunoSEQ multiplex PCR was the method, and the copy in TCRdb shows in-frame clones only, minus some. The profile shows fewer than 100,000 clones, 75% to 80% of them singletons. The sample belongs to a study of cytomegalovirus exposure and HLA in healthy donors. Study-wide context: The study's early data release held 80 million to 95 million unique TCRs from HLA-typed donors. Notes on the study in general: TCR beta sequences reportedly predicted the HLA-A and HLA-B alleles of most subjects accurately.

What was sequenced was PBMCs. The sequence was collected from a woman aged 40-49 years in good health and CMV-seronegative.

The CDR3 DNA follows: TGCGCCAGCAGCCGGCCGGGACAGAACACCGGGGAGCTGTTTTTT. This codes for CASSRPGQNTGELFF. V is TRBV5-1 and J is TRBJ2-2; tentative D call: TRBD1 (6 bases). The CDR3 extends over 15 amino acids. V lost 4 bases and J 1 base, leaving 11 bases between the germline ends. The germline CDR1 and CDR2 sequences are SGHRS and YFSETQ.